This record covers a single T cell receptor beta chain. Under the authors' procedure: Reference gene primer amplification yielded estimated nucleated cell counts. The assay was immunoSEQ multiplex PCR, and TCRdb's table has in-frame clones only and misses some. V, J and clone size reflect that table, while D and trimming were determined from the DNA. The table includes 100,000 to 150,000 clones, 75% to 85% detected once. Germline values: CDR1 LNHDA, CDR2 SQIVND (reference sequence). This CDR3 spans 16 amino acids. V shed 3 bases, J shed 8 bases, and the junction held 9 bases outside the gene matches. This entry comes from a study of blood T cell repertoires in COVID-19. Study summary: T cells, B-cell-depleted T cells, or PBMCs supplied cDNA or gDNA.

The clonotype originates from a man between 35 and 55 years old with active or convalescent COVID-19. The rearrangement links TRBV19 to TRBJ2-1; 11 positions agree with TRBD1. Sequencing used peripheral blood. The CDR3 bases are TGTGCCAGTAGTATGCCCGGACAGGGGGCTGGTGATGAGCAGTTCTTC. It codes for CASSMPGQGAGDEQFF.